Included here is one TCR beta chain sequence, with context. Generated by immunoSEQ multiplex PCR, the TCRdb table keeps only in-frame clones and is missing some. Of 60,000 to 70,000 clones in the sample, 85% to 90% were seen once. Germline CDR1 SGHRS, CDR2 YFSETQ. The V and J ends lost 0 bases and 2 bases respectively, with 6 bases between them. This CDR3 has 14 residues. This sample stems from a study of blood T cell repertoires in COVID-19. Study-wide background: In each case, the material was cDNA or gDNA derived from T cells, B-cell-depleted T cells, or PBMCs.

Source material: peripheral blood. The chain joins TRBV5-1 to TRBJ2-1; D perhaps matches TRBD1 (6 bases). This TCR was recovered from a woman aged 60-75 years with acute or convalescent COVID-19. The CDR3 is CASSLGGPYNEQFF. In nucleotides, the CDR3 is TGCGCCAGCAGCTTGGGGGGGCCCTACAATGAGCAGTTCTTC.